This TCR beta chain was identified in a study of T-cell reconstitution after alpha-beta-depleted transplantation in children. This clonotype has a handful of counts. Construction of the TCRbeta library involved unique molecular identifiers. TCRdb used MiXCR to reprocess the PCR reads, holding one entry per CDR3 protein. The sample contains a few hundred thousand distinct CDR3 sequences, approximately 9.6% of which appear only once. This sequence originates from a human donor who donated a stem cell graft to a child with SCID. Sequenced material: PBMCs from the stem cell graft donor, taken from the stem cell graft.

Written as DNA, the CDR3 is TGTGCCAGCAGTTACTCGACCGGGGGATCGGGAGAGACCCAGTACTTC. Encoded protein: CASSYSTGGSGETQYF. V and J are TRBV6-5 and TRBJ2-5, with a weak D call TRBD2 (6 bases). CDR1 MNHEY and CDR2 SVGAGI come from the germline V gene. CDR3 length: 16 amino acids. V was clipped by 0 bases and J by 4 bases, with 15 bases between them.